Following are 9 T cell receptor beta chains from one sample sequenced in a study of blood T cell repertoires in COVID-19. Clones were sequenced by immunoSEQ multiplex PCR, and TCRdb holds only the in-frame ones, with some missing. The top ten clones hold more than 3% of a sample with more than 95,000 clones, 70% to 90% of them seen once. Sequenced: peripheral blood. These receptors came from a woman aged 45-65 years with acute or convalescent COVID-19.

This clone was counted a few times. The CDR3 is CASRKEGNTEAFF. The CDR3, as DNA: TGTGCCAGCAGGAAGGAGGGGAACACTGAAGCTTTCTTT. This sequence joins TRBV2 and TRBJ1-1, with D unclear. V was trimmed by 6 bases and J by 1 base, leaving 9 bases between them. Germline CDR1 is SNHLY and CDR2 is FYNNEI. The CDR3 has 13 residues.

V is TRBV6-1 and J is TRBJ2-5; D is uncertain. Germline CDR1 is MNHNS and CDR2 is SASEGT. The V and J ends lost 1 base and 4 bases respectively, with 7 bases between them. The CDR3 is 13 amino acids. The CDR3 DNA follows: TGTGCCAGCAGTGAAGGTTCTAGAGAGACCCAGTACTTC. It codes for CASSEGSRETQYF.

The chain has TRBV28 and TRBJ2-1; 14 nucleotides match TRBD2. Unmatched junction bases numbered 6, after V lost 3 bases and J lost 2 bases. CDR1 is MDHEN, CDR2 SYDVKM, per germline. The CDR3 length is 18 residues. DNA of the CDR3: TGTGCCAGCAGTTTCGGACTAGCGGGAGGAGGGGCCTACAATGAGCAGTTCTTC. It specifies CASSFGLAGGGAYNEQFF.

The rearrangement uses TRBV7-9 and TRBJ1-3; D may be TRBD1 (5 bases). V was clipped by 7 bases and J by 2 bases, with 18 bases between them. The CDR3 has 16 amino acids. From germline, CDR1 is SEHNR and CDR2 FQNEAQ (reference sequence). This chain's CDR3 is CASIPPGGGAGNTIYF. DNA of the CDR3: TGTGCCAGCATCCCCCCCGGGGGTGGTGCTGGAAACACCATATATTTT.

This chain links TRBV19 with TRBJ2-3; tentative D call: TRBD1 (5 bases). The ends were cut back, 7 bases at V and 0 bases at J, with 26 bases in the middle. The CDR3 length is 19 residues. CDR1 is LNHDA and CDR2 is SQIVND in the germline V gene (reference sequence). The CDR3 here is CASNMRGHLPNTSTDTQYF. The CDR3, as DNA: TGTGCCAGTAACATGAGAGGACATCTCCCCAATACTAGCACAGATACGCAGTATTTT.

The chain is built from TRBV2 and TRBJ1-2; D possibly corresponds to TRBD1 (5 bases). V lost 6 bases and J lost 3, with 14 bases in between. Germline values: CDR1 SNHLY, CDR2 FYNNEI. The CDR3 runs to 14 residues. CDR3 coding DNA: TGTGCCAGCAGACAGGCGGGGACCCACTATGGCTACACCTTC. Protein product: CASRQAGTHYGYTF.

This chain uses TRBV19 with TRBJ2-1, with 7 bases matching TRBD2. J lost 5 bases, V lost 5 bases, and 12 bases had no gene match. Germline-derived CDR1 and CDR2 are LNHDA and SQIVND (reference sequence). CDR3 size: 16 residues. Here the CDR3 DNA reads TGTGCCAGTAGTCCCAGGGACTACAGCAGACACAATGAGCAGTTCTTC. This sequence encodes CASSPRDYSRHNEQFF.

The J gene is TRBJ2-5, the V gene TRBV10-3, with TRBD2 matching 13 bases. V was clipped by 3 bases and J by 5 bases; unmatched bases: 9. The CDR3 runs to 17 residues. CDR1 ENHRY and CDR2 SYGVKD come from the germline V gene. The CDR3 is CAISDPGLAGSVETQYF. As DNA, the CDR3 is TGTGCCATCAGTGACCCGGGACTAGCGGGATCGGTGGAGACCCAGTACTTC.

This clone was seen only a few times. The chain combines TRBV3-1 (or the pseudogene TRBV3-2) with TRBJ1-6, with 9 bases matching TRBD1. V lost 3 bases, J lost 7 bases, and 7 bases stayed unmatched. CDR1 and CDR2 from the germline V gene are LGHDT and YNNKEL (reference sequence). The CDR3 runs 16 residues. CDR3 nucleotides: TGTGCCAGCAGCCAGGCAAAAGGACAGGGGAATTCACCCCTCCACTTT. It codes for CASSQAKGQGNSPLHF.